Listed below are T cell receptor beta chains from one sample, sequenced in a study of blood T cell repertoires in COVID-19. Here immunoSEQ multiplex PCR was the method, and the copy in TCRdb shows in-frame clones only, minus some. Of 150,000 to 200,000 clones listed, 85% to 90% are singletons. The sequenced material came from peripheral blood. The receptors derive from a woman aged 70-85 years with COVID-19, enrolled during active disease. Both conserved end residues are part of each CDR3. D genes are given only for firm matches. Not all rows give a size; the values are once, few, many and, for expanded clones, a class.

CDR3aa,CDR3nt,j_gene,abundance,d_gene,v_gene
CASSLQGPNTEAFF,TGTGCCAGCAGCCTACAGGGACCGAACACTGAAGCTTTCTTT,TRBJ1-1,NA,NA,TRBV28
CASSGGGAHSVRPQHF,TGTGCCAGCAGCGGAGGGGGCGCCCATAGCGTCAGGCCCCAGCATTTT,TRBJ1-5,NA,TRBD1,TRBV2
CASSRTGLLASYGYTF,TGTGCCAGCAGTCGGACAGGGTTGTTAGCCTCCTATGGCTACACCTTC,TRBJ1-2,NA,TRBD1,TRBV28
CAWSGTDYGYTF,TGTGCCTGGAGTGGAACAGACTATGGCTACACCTTC,TRBJ1-2,NA,NA,TRBV30
CASRHKTGATLSNYGYTF,TGTGCCAGCAGACACAAGACAGGGGCCACGTTGTCCAACTATGGCTACACCTTC,TRBJ1-2,NA,TRBD1,TRBV27
CASRNSMLRQPQHF,TGTGCCAGTCGAAACTCAATGCTTAGACAGCCCCAGCATTTT,TRBJ1-5,few,NA,TRBV6-5
CASSQDRVQPQHF,TGTGCCAGCAGCCAAGATCGGGTACAGCCCCAGCATTTT,TRBJ1-5,once,NA,TRBV3-1/TRBV3-2
CASKEHSGNTIYF,TGTGCCAGTAAGGAGCACTCTGGAAACACCATATATTTT,TRBJ1-3,NA,NA,TRBV19
CASSLEVSTSYEQYF,TGTGCCAGCAGCTTAGAGGTCTCGACTTCCTACGAGCAGTACTTC,TRBJ2-7,once,NA,TRBV7-6
CASSPQGLQETQYF,TGTGCCAGCAGCCCACAGGGTTTACAAGAGACCCAGTACTTC,TRBJ2-5,NA,NA,TRBV7-8
CASSGPDRAFDGYTF,TGTGCCAGCAGTGGGCCGGACAGGGCATTTGATGGCTACACCTTC,TRBJ1-2,NA,TRBD1,TRBV28
CASSYSEEPYGYTF,TGTGCCAGCAGTTACTCAGAGGAGCCCTATGGCTACACCTTC,TRBJ1-2,NA,NA,TRBV6-5
CASSLTGADTQYF,TGTGCCAGCAGCCTGACTGGTGCAGATACGCAGTATTTT,TRBJ2-3,NA,NA,TRBV5-8
CASTADTYEQYF,TGTGCCAGCACCGCGGATACCTACGAGCAGTACTTC,TRBJ2-7,NA,NA,TRBV6-6
CASSRNRGYNEQFF,TGTGCCAGCAGTCGCAACAGGGGGTACAATGAGCAGTTCTTC,TRBJ2-1,once,TRBD1,TRBV6-6
CASSPGTDSGNTIYF,TGTGCCAGCAGCCCCGGGACAGACTCTGGAAACACCATATATTTT,TRBJ1-3,NA,TRBD1,TRBV3-1/TRBV3-2
CASSLRLAGGPDTQYF,TGTGCCAGCAGCTTAAGGCTAGCGGGGGGGCCGGATACGCAGTATTTT,TRBJ2-3,NA,TRBD2,TRBV7-8
CATTDTAGGKSTDTQYF,TGTGCCACCACGGATACCGCGGGGGGCAAAAGCACAGATACGCAGTATTTT,TRBJ2-3,NA,TRBD2,TRBV28
CASSEYMSGAGAYEQYF,TGTGCCAGCAGTGAATATATGTCGGGAGCGGGGGCCTACGAGCAGTACTTC,TRBJ2-7,few,TRBD2,TRBV6-1
CASSVPAGGTEQFF,TGTGCCAGCAGCGTACCTGCGGGGGGTACTGAGCAGTTCTTC,TRBJ2-1,NA,TRBD2,TRBV7-9
CASSARLDSGSPLHF,TGTGCCAGCAGCGCGCGATTAGACAGTGGCTCACCCCTCCACTTT,TRBJ1-6,NA,NA,TRBV3-1/TRBV3-2
CASSLGGAYNEQFF,TGCGCCAGCAGCTTGGGGGGCGCTTACAATGAGCAGTTCTTC,TRBJ2-1,NA,NA,TRBV5-1
CASPDGTTNEKLFF,TGCGCCAGCCCGGACGGGACAACTAATGAAAAACTGTTTTTT,TRBJ1-4,NA,NA,TRBV5-1
CASSEAAAPGTGELFF,TGCGCCAGCAGTGAAGCGGCGGCCCCTGGGACCGGGGAGCTGTTTTTT,TRBJ2-2,NA,NA,TRBV10-1
CASSVQGIYGYTF,TGTGCCAGCAGTGTACAGGGAATCTATGGCTACACCTTC,TRBJ1-2,NA,NA,TRBV6-1
CASSQGVGDTEAFF,TGCGCCAGCAGCCAAGGTGTAGGGGACACTGAAGCTTTCTTT,TRBJ1-1,NA,NA,TRBV4-1
CSASVVTGSYGYTF,TGCAGTGCTAGTGTGGTGACAGGGAGCTATGGCTACACCTTC,TRBJ1-2,once,TRBD1,TRBV20-1
CASSSRTSGGSETQYF,TGTGCCAGCAGCTCCCGGACTAGCGGGGGCAGTGAGACCCAGTACTTC,TRBJ2-5,NA,TRBD2,TRBV11-1
CASSEVRATSNYGYTF,TGTGCCAGCAGTGAAGTGAGGGCAACCTCTAACTATGGCTACACCTTC,TRBJ1-2,NA,NA,TRBV6-1
CASSTSDRGNTF,TGTGCCAGCTCAACAAGCGACAGGGGGAACACCTTC,TRBJ1-2,NA,TRBD1,TRBV18
CASRQDRSSSYEQYF,TGTGCCAGCAGGCAGGACAGGTCTAGCTCCTACGAGCAGTACTTC,TRBJ2-7,NA,TRBD1,TRBV6-5
CASSFRQGAEAFF,TGTGCCAGCAGTTTTCGGCAGGGGGCTGAAGCTTTCTTT,TRBJ1-1,NA,TRBD1,TRBV28
CATSDLTRTGIKGDTQYF,TGTGCCACCAGTGATTTGACAAGGACAGGGATCAAGGGAGATACGCAGTATTTT,TRBJ2-3,NA,TRBD1,TRBV24-1
CASSLATGGAGGYTF,TGCGCCAGCAGCTTGGCGACAGGGGGCGCAGGAGGCTACACCTTC,TRBJ1-2,NA,TRBD1,TRBV5-1
CASSLGASLSYEQYF,TGTGCCAGCAGCTTGGGGGCCAGCTTATCCTACGAGCAGTACTTC,TRBJ2-7,NA,NA,TRBV5-5
CASSSQAGEKLFF,TGTGCCAGCAGCAGTCAAGCAGGGGAAAAACTGTTTTTT,TRBJ1-4,NA,NA,TRBV2
CAWSRRGLNQPQHF,TGTGCCTGGAGTAGGCGGGGCCTCAATCAGCCCCAGCATTTT,TRBJ1-5,NA,NA,TRBV30
CASSATIRGTNQPQHF,TGTGCCAGCAGTGCCACAATAAGGGGCACAAATCAGCCCCAGCATTTT,TRBJ1-5,NA,NA,TRBV6-1
CASSLSSAGQGVGGYTF,TGTGCCAGCAGTTTGTCATCCGCAGGACAGGGGGTTGGAGGCTACACCTTC,TRBJ1-2,few,TRBD1,TRBV27